The rows below give T cell receptor beta chains drawn from one sample of a study of control samples from healthy donors and cancer patients. Some clones are missing from TCRdb's copy, which holds only in-frame ones; the method was immunoSEQ multiplex PCR. Of 100,000 to 150,000 clones in the sample, roughly 87% were seen once. The sequenced sample was blood. The receptors derive from a man between 18 and 29 years old in good health. CDR3s include the opening cysteine and the closing phenylalanine or tryptophan. A D gene is named only where the DNA matches it firmly. Clone size is given for some rows only: seen once, a few or many times, or a class if the clone is expanded.

j_gene,v_gene,abundance,d_gene,len,CDR3aa,CDR3nt
TRBJ2-5,TRBV30,NA,NA,12,CAWSGSVETQYF,TGTGCCTGGAGTGGGTCAGTAGAGACCCAGTACTTC
TRBJ2-6,TRBV6-5,NA,NA,15,CASSFDGSGANVLTF,TGTGCCAGCAGCTTCGACGGCTCTGGGGCCAACGTCCTGACTTTC
TRBJ1-2,TRBV30,NA,NA,15,CAWSETTRADYGYTF,TGTGCCTGGAGTGAAACGACAAGGGCGGACTATGGCTACACCTTC
TRBJ1-2,TRBV9,once,NA,13,CASSVGGVSGYTF,TGTGCCAGCAGCGTAGGCGGAGTAAGCGGCTACACCTTC
TRBJ1-6,TRBV18,NA,NA,16,CASSPDSSSYNSPLHF,TGTGCCAGCTCACCCGACAGCTCCTCCTATAATTCACCCCTCCACTTT
TRBJ2-3,TRBV30,NA,NA,16,CAWNSGLRVSTDTQYF,TGTGCCTGGAATTCGGGTCTCCGGGTTAGCACAGATACGCAGTATTTT
TRBJ2-2,TRBV11-2,NA,TRBD2,16,CASSPGTSGRTGELFF,TGTGCCAGCAGCCCAGGGACTAGCGGGAGAACCGGGGAGCTGTTTTTT
TRBJ1-6,TRBV19,NA,NA,14,CASNTGTKNSPLHF,TGTGCCAGTAATACGGGGACAAAAAATTCACCCCTCCACTTT
TRBJ2-2,TRBV6-2/TRBV6-3,NA,TRBD2,14,CASSWLAGTGELFF,TGTGCCAGCAGTTGGCTAGCGGGCACCGGGGAGCTGTTTTTT
TRBJ1-2,TRBV19,NA,NA,11,CASSIFNGYTF,TGTGCCAGTAGTATATTCAATGGCTACACCTTC
TRBJ2-7,TRBV11-2,NA,TRBD2,16,CASSPVSGGSSYEQYF,TGTGCCAGCAGCCCCGTTAGCGGGGGAAGCTCCTACGAGCAGTACTTC
TRBJ1-1,TRBV29-1,NA,NA,11,CSVGPEGEAFF,TGCAGCGTTGGCCCTGAAGGGGAAGCTTTCTTT
TRBJ2-2,TRBV18,many,NA,15,CASSRDGANTGELFF,TGTGCCAGCTCACGAGATGGGGCGAACACCGGGGAGCTGTTTTTT
TRBJ2-1,TRBV18,NA,TRBD2,17,CASSPRVLAGGLIEQFF,TGTGCCAGCTCACCCCGAGTATTGGCGGGAGGGCTGATTGAGCAGTTCTTC
TRBJ1-5,TRBV28,NA,NA,16,CASRGSQPPASKPQHF,TGTGCCAGCAGGGGCTCACAGCCCCCGGCGTCGAAGCCCCAGCATTTT
TRBJ1-6,TRBV9,NA,NA,13,CASSVEANSPLHF,TGTGCCAGCAGCGTAGAAGCCAATTCACCCCTCCACTTT
TRBJ1-1,TRBV24-1,NA,TRBD1,14,CATSDSDRDAEAFF,TGTGCCACCAGTGACTCGGACAGGGATGCTGAAGCTTTCTTT
TRBJ1-2,TRBV27,NA,TRBD1,14,CASSLSSGGSGYTF,TGTGCCAGCAGTTTATCTTCAGGGGGAAGCGGCTACACCTTC
TRBJ2-4,TRBV15,NA,NA,16,CATSSMGAADKNIQYF,TGTGCCACCAGCAGTATGGGCGCGGCTGACAAAAACATTCAGTACTTC
TRBJ1-6,TRBV14,NA,NA,17,CASSQDQLLGNNSPLHF,TGTGCCAGCAGCCAAGATCAACTATTGGGGAATAATTCACCCCTCCACTTT
TRBJ1-2,TRBV3-1/TRBV3-2,NA,NA,12,CASSQKDYGYTF,TGTGCCAGCAGCCAAAAGGACTATGGCTACACCTTC
TRBJ1-1,TRBV4-1,few,NA,12,CASSQDSAEAFF,TGCGCCAGCAGCCAAGATTCGGCGGAAGCTTTCTTT
TRBJ2-1,TRBV5-8,few,TRBD2,16,CASSPEGLDSYNEQFF,TGTGCCAGCAGCCCGGAGGGACTAGACTCCTACAATGAGCAGTTCTTC
TRBJ2-1,TRBV6-4,NA,NA,15,CASSEAGQPTNEQFF,TGTGCCAGCAGTGAAGCGGGACAGCCTACCAATGAGCAGTTCTTC
TRBJ2-2,TRBV6-5,NA,NA,13,CASRPPVVGELFF,TGTGCCAGCAGGCCCCCGGTTGTGGGGGAGCTGTTTTTT
TRBJ1-5,TRBV5-1,once,TRBD1,15,CASSLGDRAFEPQHF,TGCGCCAGCAGCTTGGGGGACAGGGCCTTTGAGCCCCAGCATTTT
TRBJ2-1,TRBV2,NA,TRBD2,18,CASNVEAGGYLSYNEQFF,TGTGCCAGCAATGTTGAAGCGGGAGGGTATCTCTCCTACAATGAGCAGTTCTTC
TRBJ2-7,TRBV4-1,NA,NA,15,CASSRDPGQTGEQYF,TGCGCCAGCAGCCGAGATCCGGGACAAACTGGCGAGCAGTACTTC
TRBJ1-1,TRBV4-3,NA,NA,14,CASSQGRTTTEAFF,TGCGCCAGCAGCCAAGGCAGAACGACCACTGAAGCTTTCTTT
TRBJ2-2,TRBV6-5,many,TRBD2,13,CASGGSVTGELFF,TGTGCCAGCGGCGGGAGCGTCACCGGGGAGCTGTTTTTT
TRBJ2-7,TRBV18,NA,NA,15,CASSPRDKITYEQYF,TGTGCCAGCTCACCCCGGGACAAGATTACCTACGAGCAGTACTTC
TRBJ1-5,TRBV27,once,NA,16,CASSLSRPRSNQPQHF,TGTGCCAGCAGTTTATCACGCCCCCGGAGCAATCAGCCCCAGCATTTT
TRBJ2-1,TRBV5-6,few,NA,17,CASSLALEGGSYNEQFF,TGTGCCAGCAGCTTGGCCCTTGAGGGGGGCTCCTACAATGAGCAGTTCTTC
TRBJ2-1,TRBV6-5,NA,NA,11,CASSGVYEQFF,TGTGCCAGCAGCGGGGTTTATGAGCAGTTCTTC
TRBJ2-6,TRBV28,NA,NA,13,CASSFSGANVLTF,TGTGCCAGCAGTTTCTCCGGGGCCAACGTCCTGACTTTC
TRBJ2-3,TRBV7-2,NA,NA,15,CASSFPTSGTDTQYF,TGTGCCAGCAGCTTCCCGACTAGTGGGACAGATACGCAGTATTTT
TRBJ2-6,TRBV5-1,NA,NA,15,CASSLEASGANVLTF,TGCGCCAGCAGCTTGGAAGCTTCTGGGGCCAACGTCCTGACTTTC